The next 23 T cell receptor beta chains were all read from a single sample in a study of T cells in Graves' hyperthyroidism and ophthalmopathy (dated by TCRdb to between 2017 and 2020). Libraries were built with multiplex PCR. The data were produced on an Illumina HiSeq 2000. The TCR beta CDR3 regions were amplified from the RNA transcripts. The TCR CDR3 was subjected to a first round of RT-PCR using the HTBI primer set and the Qiagen OneStep RT-PCR kit. The public reads were reanalyzed by TCRdb: fastp trimming at Q25, MiXCR alignment, in-frame beta chains only. Each CDR3 protein appears once, grouped with its most common genes and DNA. Across this sample there are hundreds of thousands of distinct CDR3 sequences, with approximately 15% seen only once. The top ten constitute roughly 7.4% of the sample. Sequencing was done on a sample of blood. Receptors originate from a woman under 30 with Graves' hyperthyroidism.

This clonotype was seen repeatedly, ten times or more. This chain connects TRBV5-6 to TRBJ2-7; a weak D match, TRBD2 (6 bases). V gave up 1 base and J gave up 6 bases, with 17 bases separating them. This CDR3 contains 15 residues. CDR1 SGHDT and CDR2 YYEEEE come from the germline V gene. CDR3 protein: CASSLLGDFTGEQYF. The CDR3 coding sequence is TGTGCCAGCAGCTTGTTGGGGGACTTTACGGGCGAGCAGTACTTC.

The rearrangement joins TRBV5-1 to TRBJ2-1, with 11 bases aligning to TRBD2. V dropped 4 bases and J dropped 3; count of bases not matched to a gene: 3. The CDR3 extends over 15 amino acids. Germline V CDR1 and CDR2: SGHRS, YFSETQ. The CDR3 sequence is CASSTSGRDYNEQFF. The CDR3 nucleotides are TGCGCCAGCAGCACTAGCGGGAGAGACTACAATGAGCAGTTCTTC.

This clonotype was picked up many times. The chain is built from TRBV20-1 and TRBJ1-2; maybe TRBD1 (6 bases). The CDR3 runs 14 residues. Germline V gene sequence: CDR1 DFQATT, CDR2 SNEGSKA (reference sequence). Trimming shortened V by 0 bases and J by 6 bases, and 14 bases separated the two germline ends. CDR3 residues: CSARDRGGGDGYTF. CDR3 nucleotide sequence: TGCAGTGCTAGAGATCGTGGGGGCGGCGATGGCTACACCTTC.

The rearrangement joins TRBV12-3 or TRBV12-4 to TRBJ2-3; maybe TRBD2 (5 bases). V gave up 2 bases and J gave up 0 bases, with 12 bases separating them. The CDR3 has 16 amino acids. CDR3 amino acids: CASSLYGGSSTDTQYF. CDR3 bases: TGTGCCAGCAGTTTATACGGCGGGTCAAGCACAGATACGCAGTATTTT.

The table lists this clonotype with a few counts. V usage is TRBV20-1 and J usage is TRBJ2-1; 8 bases are shared with TRBD2. The CDR3 spans 14 residues. Trimming removed 1 base from V and 7 bases from J; junction bases left unmatched: 6. CDR1 DFQATT and CDR2 SNEGSKA come from the germline V gene (reference sequence). The CDR3 bases are TGCAGTGCTAGAGGGGGAAGCGGGGGAAATGAGCAGTTCTTC. As protein: CSARGGSGGNEQFF.

This clonotype was counted ten times or more. The CDR3 DNA follows: TGTGCCAGCAGCCCGATTCGGTCAGGGGACGGAAACACCATATATTTT. It specifies CASSPIRSGDGNTIYF. The genes are TRBV11-2 and TRBJ1-3; D might be TRBD1 (6 bases). The CDR3 runs to 16 residues. The ends were cut back, 5 bases at V and 4 bases at J, with 18 bases in the middle. The V gene's germline CDR1 is SGHAT and CDR2 FQNNGV.

Many counts were recorded for this clonotype. The V and J genes are TRBV29-1 and TRBJ2-5; possible D gene TRBD2, 6 bases. This CDR3 has 13 residues. Trimming took 3 bases from V and 5 from J, leaving 13 bases between them. The V gene's germline CDR1 is SQVTM and CDR2 ANQGSEA. In nucleotides, the CDR3 is TGCAGCGTTGAGCGGGGCCCGCGGGAGACCCAGTACTTC. Protein product: CSVERGPRETQYF. Drawing the rest from reference TRBV29-1 and TRBJ2-5, the complete variable domain is SAVISQKPSRDICQRGTSLTIQCQVDSQVTMMFWYRQQPGQSLTLIATANQGSEATYESGFVIDKFPISRPNLTFSTLTVSNMSPEDSSIYLCSVERGPRETQYFGPGTRLLVL.

The chain has TRBV13 and TRBJ1-5; no firm D call. Trimming cost V 1 base and J 6 bases, with 16 bases left between them. The CDR3 length is 16 residues. Germline CDR1 and CDR2: PRHDT and FYEKMQ (reference sequence). The CDR3 region is CASSLAPGLNSQPQHF. CDR3 DNA sequence: TGTGCCAGCAGCTTAGCCCCGGGGTTAAACAGTCAGCCCCAGCATTTT. Supplemented by reference TRBV13 and TRBJ1-5, the full variable domain reads AAGVIQSPRHLIKEKRETATLKCYPIPRHDTVYWYQQGPGQDPQFLISFYEKMQSDKGSIPDRFSAQQFSDYHSELNMSSLELGDSALYFCASSLAPGLNSQPQHFGDGTRLSIL.

Many counts were recorded for this clonotype. The V gene is TRBV15, the J gene TRBJ1-4; no clear D gene. CDR3 size: 13 residues. In germline, CDR1 is LNHNV, CDR2 YYDKDF (reference sequence). Trimming shortened V by 5 bases and J by 8 bases, and 12 bases separated the two germline ends. The CDR3 region is CATSLLGREKLFF. For the CDR3, the DNA is TGTGCCACCAGCTTGTTGGGTCGGGAAAAACTGTTTTTT.

This clonotype was observed many times. The rearrangement joins TRBV20-1 to TRBJ2-7; 14 bases are a match to TRBD2. Germline assignment: CDR1 DFQATT and CDR2 SNEGSKA (reference sequence). The length of the CDR3 is 16 residues. The CDR3 protein is CNHEGLAGERRREQYF. DNA for the CDR3: TGCAACCACGAGGGACTAGCGGGGGAGAGAAGGCGCGAGCAGTACTTC.

In this sample, this clonotype turned up many times. V and J are TRBV28 and TRBJ2-7; D could derive from TRBD1 or TRBD2 (5 bases each). Germline assignment: CDR1 MDHEN and CDR2 SYDVKM. The germline V and J ends were trimmed by 8 bases and 4 bases, with 18 bases remaining between them. The CDR3 is 14 residues long. CDR3 region: CASHPTLGEYEQYF. CDR3 sequence (DNA): TGTGCCAGCCACCCAACCTTGGGGGAATACGAGCAGTACTTC. The variable domain in full, with the rest retrieved from reference TRBV28 and TRBJ2-7, is DVKVTQSSRYLVKRTGEKVFLECVQDMDHENMFWYRQDPGLGLRLIYFSYDVKMKEKGDIPEGYSVSREKKERFSLILESASTNQTSMYLCASHPTLGEYEQYFGPGTRLTVT.

This clonotype has a count of ten or more. This rearrangement joins TRBV11-3 to TRBJ2-3; the match to TRBD2 covers 7 bases. The CDR3 contains 14 residues. Germline lookup yields CDR1 SGHNT and CDR2 YENEEA. J gave up 6 bases and V 5 bases, and 8 bases lay outside the gene matches. The CDR3 here is CASSDRGGGDTQYF. CDR3 sequence (DNA): TGTGCCAGCAGCGACCGCGGGGGAGGGGATACGCAGTATTTT.

This clonotype was counted ten times or more. The CDR3 region has the DNA TGCGCCAGCAGCGATCGACGTCGGGACGGCGAGCAGTACTTC. Protein sequence: CASSDRRRDGEQYF. The chain uses TRBV5-1 and TRBJ2-7; D may correspond to TRBD1 or TRBD2 (5 bases each). The CDR3 is made up of 14 amino acids. V was shortened by 4 bases and J by 6 bases, with 17 bases between the two germline ends. Germline CDR1 and CDR2: SGHRS and YFSETQ.

This clonotype appeared many times. The rearrangement links TRBV18 to TRBJ1-2; D uncertain. Germline loops: CDR1 KGHSH, CDR2 LQKENI. Trimming removed 1 base at V and 2 bases at J, with 14 bases between. This CDR3 comprises 16 residues. The CDR3 region is CASSPQFDTTNYGYTF. CDR3 DNA: TGTGCCAGCTCACCACAGTTCGACACCACCAACTATGGCTACACCTTC.

This clonotype was detected many times. The rearrangement uses TRBV20-1 and TRBJ2-5, with D perhaps matching TRBD1 or TRBD2 (5 bases each). This CDR3 spans 14 amino acids. Germline V gives CDR1 DFQATT, CDR2 SNEGSKA (reference sequence). Deletions cut 6 bases from V and 3 bases from J, with 17 bases between. CDR3: CSAPRRQRKETQYF. The CDR3 DNA is TGCAGTGCACCCCGAAGACAGCGGAAAGAGACCCAGTACTTC.

J is TRBJ2-7 and V is TRBV6-2 or TRBV6-3, with 14 positions matching TRBD2. V shed 5 bases and J 4 bases; nucleotides not matched to a gene: 16. Germline V CDR1 and CDR2: MNHEY, SVGEGT. The CDR3 is made up of 19 amino acids. The CDR3 DNA reads TGTGCCAGCAGTCCCCTTCTAGCGGGACTAGCGGGAGCTAGATACGAGCAGTACTTC. The encoded protein is CASSPLLAGLAGARYEQYF.

This chain connects TRBV4-1 to TRBJ2-1; D gene unclear. V lost 2 bases to trimming and J lost 1 base, with 9 bases between them. Germline CDR1 and CDR2: MGHRA and YSYEKL. The CDR3 totals 15 residues. CDR3 loop: CASSQLGLSYNEQFF. DNA for the CDR3: TGCGCCAGCAGCCAACTGGGTCTGTCCTACAATGAGCAGTTCTTC.

This clonotype was seen ten or more times. This rearrangement joins TRBV7-8 to TRBJ2-7; TRBD2 matches at 8 bases. The CDR3 length is 13 residues. With 5 bases clipped from V and 7 bases from J, the junction kept 7 bases outside the gene matches. The germline V gene has CDR1 SGHVS and CDR2 FQNEAQ. CDR3 DNA: TGTGCCAGCAGCCAGGGACTAGGAGGTGAGCAGTACTTC. Translated: CASSQGLGGEQYF.

This clonotype was recorded once. CDR3 sequence: CASSDLSGRGLSGELFF. In nucleotides, the CDR3 is TGTGCCAGCAGTGACCTTAGCGGGAGGGGGTTGAGCGGGGAGCTGTTTTTT. The J gene is TRBJ2-2, the V gene TRBV2; 11 bases line up with TRBD2. The CDR3 has 17 residues. Germline lookup yields CDR1 SNHLY and CDR2 FYNNEI. Trimming at V came to 3 bases and at J to 7 bases, leaving 10 bases not matched to a gene.

This clonotype was found many times. CDR3 region: CASSLKGASEQFF. The CDR3 DNA reads TGTGCCAGCAGTTTGAAGGGGGCGAGTGAGCAGTTCTTC. The rearrangement joins TRBV12-3 or TRBV12-4 to TRBJ2-1; 7 bases are shared with TRBD1. CDR3 size: 13 residues. The ends lost 3 bases at V and 9 bases at J; junction bases unmatched: 5.

This clonotype occurred a few times. A much larger clone differs by one base, so this may be a read error. This chain connects TRBV3-1 to TRBJ2-3, with 9 bases fitting TRBD2. The CDR3 covers 14 residues. V shed 10 bases and J 8 bases; nucleotides not matched to a gene: 13. Germline loops: CDR1 LGHDT, CDR2 YNNKEL (reference sequence). Here the CDR3 reads CAIPESGGLGTQYF. The CDR3 coding sequence is TGTGCCATCCCAGAAAGCGGGGGGTTAGGTACGCAGTATTTT.

J is TRBJ1-1 and V is TRBV9, with TRBD1 matching over 10 bases. Germline V CDR1 and CDR2: SGDLS, YYNGEE. V gave up 9 bases and J gave up 8 bases; unmatched junction bases: 7. The CDR3 totals 12 residues. CDR3 sequence (DNA): TGTGCCAACATCGACAGGGGGCCCGAAGCTTTCTTT. Translating gives CANIDRGPEAFF.

The genes are TRBV2 and TRBJ1-2; D unclear. Trimming pared 1 base from V and 6 bases from J, leaving 12 bases between. The CDR3 length is 14 residues. Germline V gene sequence: CDR1 SNHLY, CDR2 FYNNEI. Here the CDR3 reads CASSEVGPRDGYTF. The CDR3 nucleotides are TGTGCCAGCAGTGAAGTGGGCCCGAGGGATGGCTACACCTTC.